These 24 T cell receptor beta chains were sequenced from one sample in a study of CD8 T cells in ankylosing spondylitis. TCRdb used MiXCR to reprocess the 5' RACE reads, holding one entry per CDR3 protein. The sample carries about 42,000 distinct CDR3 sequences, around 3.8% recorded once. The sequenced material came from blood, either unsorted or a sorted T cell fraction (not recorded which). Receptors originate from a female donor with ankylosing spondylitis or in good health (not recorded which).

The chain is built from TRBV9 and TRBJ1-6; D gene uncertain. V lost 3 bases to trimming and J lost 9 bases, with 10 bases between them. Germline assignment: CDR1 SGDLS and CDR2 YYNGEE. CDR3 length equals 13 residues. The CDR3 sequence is CASSGELASPLHF. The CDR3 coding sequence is TGTGCCAGCAGCGGGGAGCTGGCTTCACCCCTCCACTTT. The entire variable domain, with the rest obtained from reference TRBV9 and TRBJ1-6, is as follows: DSGVTQTPKHLITATGQRVTLRCSPRSGDLSVYWYQQSLDQGLQFLIQYYNGEERAKGNILERFSAQQFPDLHSELNLSSLELGDSALYFCASSGELASPLHFGNGTRLTVT.

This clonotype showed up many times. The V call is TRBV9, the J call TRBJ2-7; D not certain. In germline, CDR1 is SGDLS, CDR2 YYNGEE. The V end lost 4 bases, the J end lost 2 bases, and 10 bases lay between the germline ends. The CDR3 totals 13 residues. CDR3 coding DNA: TGTGCCAGCAGCCCATCTCAGACCTACGAGCAGTACTTC. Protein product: CASSPSQTYEQYF.

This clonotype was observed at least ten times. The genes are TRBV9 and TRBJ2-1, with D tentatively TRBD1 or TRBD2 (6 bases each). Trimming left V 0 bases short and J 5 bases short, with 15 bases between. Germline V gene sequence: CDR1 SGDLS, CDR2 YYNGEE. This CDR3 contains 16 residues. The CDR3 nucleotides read TGTGCCAGCAGCGTAGCCGTTTGGGGGGCCGACAATGAGCAGTTCTTC. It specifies CASSVAVWGADNEQFF.

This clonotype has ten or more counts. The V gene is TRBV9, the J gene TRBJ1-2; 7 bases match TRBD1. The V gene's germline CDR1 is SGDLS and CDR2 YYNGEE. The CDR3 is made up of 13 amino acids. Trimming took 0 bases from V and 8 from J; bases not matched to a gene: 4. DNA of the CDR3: TGTGCCAGCAGCGTAGAACAGGGGTACGGCTACACCTTC. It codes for CASSVEQGYGYTF. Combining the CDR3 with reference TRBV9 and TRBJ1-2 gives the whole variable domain DSGVTQTPKHLITATGQRVTLRCSPRSGDLSVYWYQQSLDQGLQFLIQYYNGEERAKGNILERFSAQQFPDLHSELNLSSLELGDSALYFCASSVEQGYGYTFGSGTRLTVV.

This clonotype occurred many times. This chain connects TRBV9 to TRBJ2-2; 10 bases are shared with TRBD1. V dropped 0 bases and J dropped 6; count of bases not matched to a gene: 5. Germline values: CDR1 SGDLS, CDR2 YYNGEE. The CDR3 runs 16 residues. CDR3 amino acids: CASSVDPGQGAGELFF. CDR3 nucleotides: TGTGCCAGCAGCGTAGACCCAGGACAGGGGGCCGGGGAGCTGTTTTTT.

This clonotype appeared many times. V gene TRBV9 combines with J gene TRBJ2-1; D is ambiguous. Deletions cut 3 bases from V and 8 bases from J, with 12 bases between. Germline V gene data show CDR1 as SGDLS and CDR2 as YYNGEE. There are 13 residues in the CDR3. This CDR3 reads CASSAGWLDEQFF. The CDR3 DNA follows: TGTGCCAGCAGCGCAGGATGGTTGGATGAGCAGTTCTTC.

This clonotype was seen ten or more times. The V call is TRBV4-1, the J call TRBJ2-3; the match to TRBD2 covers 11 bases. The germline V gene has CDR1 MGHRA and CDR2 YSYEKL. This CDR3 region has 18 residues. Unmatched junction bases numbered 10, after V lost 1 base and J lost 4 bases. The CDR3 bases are TGCGCCAGCAGCCAAGCCGGAATAGCGGGGGGGCGGTCAGATACGCAGTATTTT. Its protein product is CASSQAGIAGGRSDTQYF.

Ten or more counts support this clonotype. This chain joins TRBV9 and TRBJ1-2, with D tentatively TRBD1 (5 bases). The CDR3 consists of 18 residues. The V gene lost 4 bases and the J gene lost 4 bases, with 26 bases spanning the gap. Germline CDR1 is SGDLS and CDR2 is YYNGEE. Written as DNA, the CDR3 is TGTGCCAGCAGCCCCCTGACCGTTAAGAAAGGGGATAGCTATGGCTACACCTTC. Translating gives CASSPLTVKKGDSYGYTF.

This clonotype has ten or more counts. For the CDR3, the DNA is TGTGCCAGCAGCGTAGGTCGCACCGGGGAGCTGTTTTTT. Translating gives CASSVGRTGELFF. V usage is TRBV9 and J usage is TRBJ2-2; D not resolved. The CDR3 covers 13 residues. Germline CDR1 SGDLS, CDR2 YYNGEE. Trimming shortened V by 0 bases and J by 4 bases, and 4 bases separated the two germline ends.

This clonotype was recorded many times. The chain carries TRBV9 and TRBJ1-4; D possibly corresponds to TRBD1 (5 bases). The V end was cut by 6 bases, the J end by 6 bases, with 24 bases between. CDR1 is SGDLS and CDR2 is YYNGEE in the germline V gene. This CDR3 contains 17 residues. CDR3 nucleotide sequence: TGTGCCAGCACCGACTCACCTCCGGGGGGAGGAGATGAAAAACTGTTTTTT. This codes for CASTDSPPGGGDEKLFF. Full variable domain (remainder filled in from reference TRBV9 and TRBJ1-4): DSGVTQTPKHLITATGQRVTLRCSPRSGDLSVYWYQQSLDQGLQFLIQYYNGEERAKGNILERFSAQQFPDLHSELNLSSLELGDSALYFCASTDSPPGGGDEKLFFGSGTQLSVL.

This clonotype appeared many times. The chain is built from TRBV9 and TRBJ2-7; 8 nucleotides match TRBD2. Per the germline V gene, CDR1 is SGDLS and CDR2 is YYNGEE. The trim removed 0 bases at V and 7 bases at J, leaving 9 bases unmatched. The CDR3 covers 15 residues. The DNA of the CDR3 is TGTGCCAGCAGCGTAGGCCTAGCGGGTTTGGGTGAGCAGTACTTC. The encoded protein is CASSVGLAGLGEQYF.

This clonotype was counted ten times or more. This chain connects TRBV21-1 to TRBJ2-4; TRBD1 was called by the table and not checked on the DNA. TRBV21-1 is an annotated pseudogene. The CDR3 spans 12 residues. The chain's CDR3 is CASQGAKNIQYF. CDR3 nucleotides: TGTGCCAGCCAGGGGGCCAAAAACATTCAGTACTTC.

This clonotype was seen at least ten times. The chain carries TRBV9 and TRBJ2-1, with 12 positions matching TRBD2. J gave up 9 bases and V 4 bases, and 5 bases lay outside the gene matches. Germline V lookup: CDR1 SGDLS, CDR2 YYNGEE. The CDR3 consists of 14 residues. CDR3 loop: CASSPGLAGSEQFF. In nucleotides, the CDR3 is TGTGCCAGCAGCCCGGGACTAGCGGGCTCTGAGCAGTTCTTC.

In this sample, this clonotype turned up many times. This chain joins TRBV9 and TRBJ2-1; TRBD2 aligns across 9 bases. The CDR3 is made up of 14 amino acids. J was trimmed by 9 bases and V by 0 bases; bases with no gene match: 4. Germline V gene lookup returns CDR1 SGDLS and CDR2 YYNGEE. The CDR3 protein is CASSVVSSGSEQFF. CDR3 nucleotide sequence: TGTGCCAGCAGCGTAGTGAGTAGCGGGAGTGAGCAGTTCTTC.

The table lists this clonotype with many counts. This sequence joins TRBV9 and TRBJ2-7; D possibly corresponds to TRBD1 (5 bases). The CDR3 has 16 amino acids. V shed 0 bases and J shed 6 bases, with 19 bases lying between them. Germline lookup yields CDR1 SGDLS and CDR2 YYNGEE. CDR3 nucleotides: TGTGCCAGCAGCGTAGGGGGCAACGCTCTCCAGGGCGAGCAGTACTTC. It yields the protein CASSVGGNALQGEQYF.

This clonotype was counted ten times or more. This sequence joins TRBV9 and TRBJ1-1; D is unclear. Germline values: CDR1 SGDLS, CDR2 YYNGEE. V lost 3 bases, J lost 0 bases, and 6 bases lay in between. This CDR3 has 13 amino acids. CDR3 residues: CASSGQMNTEAFF. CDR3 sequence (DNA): TGTGCCAGCAGCGGGCAAATGAACACTGAAGCTTTCTTT.

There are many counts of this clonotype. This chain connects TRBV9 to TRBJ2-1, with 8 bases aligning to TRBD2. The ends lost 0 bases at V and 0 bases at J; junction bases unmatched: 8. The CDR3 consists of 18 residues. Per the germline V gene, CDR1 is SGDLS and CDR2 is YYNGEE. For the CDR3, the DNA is TGTGCCAGCAGCGTAGCTACCCCTGCGGGGGGCTCCTACAATGAGCAGTTCTTC. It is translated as CASSVATPAGGSYNEQFF. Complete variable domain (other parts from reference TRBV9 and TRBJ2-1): DSGVTQTPKHLITATGQRVTLRCSPRSGDLSVYWYQQSLDQGLQFLIQYYNGEERAKGNILERFSAQQFPDLHSELNLSSLELGDSALYFCASSVATPAGGSYNEQFFGPGTRLTVL.

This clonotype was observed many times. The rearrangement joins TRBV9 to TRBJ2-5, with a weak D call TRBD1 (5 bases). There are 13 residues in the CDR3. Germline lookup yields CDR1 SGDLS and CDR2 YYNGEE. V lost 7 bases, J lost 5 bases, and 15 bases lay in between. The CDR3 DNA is TGTGCCAGCGCGGCAGGGATGGGGGAGACCCAGTACTTC. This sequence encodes CASAAGMGETQYF.

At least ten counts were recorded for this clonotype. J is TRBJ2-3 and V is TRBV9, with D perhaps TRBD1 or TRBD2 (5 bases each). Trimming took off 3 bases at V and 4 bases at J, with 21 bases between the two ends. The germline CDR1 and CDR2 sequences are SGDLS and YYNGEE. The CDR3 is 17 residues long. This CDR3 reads CASSATDRGSKSDTQYF. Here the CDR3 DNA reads TGTGCCAGCAGCGCTACCGACAGAGGGAGTAAGTCAGATACGCAGTATTTT.

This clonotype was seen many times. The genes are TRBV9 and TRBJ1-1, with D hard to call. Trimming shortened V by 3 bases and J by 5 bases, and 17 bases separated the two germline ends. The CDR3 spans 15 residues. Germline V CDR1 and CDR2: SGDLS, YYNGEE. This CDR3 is CASSAQWAANTEAFF. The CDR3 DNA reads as TGTGCCAGCAGCGCCCAGTGGGCAGCGAATACTGAAGCTTTCTTT.

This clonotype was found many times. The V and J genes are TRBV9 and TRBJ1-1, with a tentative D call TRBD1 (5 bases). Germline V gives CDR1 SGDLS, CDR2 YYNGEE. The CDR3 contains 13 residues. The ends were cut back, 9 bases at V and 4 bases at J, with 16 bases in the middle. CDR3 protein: CATGRRLGTEAFF. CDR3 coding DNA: TGTGCCACGGGGCGGCGGTTGGGCACTGAAGCTTTCTTT.

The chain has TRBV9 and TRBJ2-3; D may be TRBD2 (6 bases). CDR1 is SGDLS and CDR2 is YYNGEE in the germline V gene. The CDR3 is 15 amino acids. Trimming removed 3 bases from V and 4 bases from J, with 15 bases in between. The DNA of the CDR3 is TGTGCCAGCAGCGCCGTACTAGCTGGGGCAGATACGCAGTATTTT. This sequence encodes CASSAVLAGADTQYF. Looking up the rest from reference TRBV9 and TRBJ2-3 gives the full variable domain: DSGVTQTPKHLITATGQRVTLRCSPRSGDLSVYWYQQSLDQGLQFLIQYYNGEERAKGNILERFSAQQFPDLHSELNLSSLELGDSALYFCASSAVLAGADTQYFGPGTRLTVL.

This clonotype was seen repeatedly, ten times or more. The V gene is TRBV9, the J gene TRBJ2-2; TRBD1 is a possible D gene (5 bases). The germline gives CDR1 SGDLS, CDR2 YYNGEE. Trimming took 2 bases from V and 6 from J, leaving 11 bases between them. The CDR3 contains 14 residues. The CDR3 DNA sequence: TGTGCCAGCAGCGTCCAGGGTCATTCCGGGGAGCTGTTTTTT. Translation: CASSVQGHSGELFF.

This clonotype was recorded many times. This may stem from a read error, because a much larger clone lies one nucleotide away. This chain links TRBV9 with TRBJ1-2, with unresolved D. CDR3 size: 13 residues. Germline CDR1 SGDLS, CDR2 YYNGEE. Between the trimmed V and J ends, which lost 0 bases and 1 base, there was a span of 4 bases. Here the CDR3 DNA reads TGTGCCAGCAGCGTAGACGGTAACTATGGCTACACCTTC. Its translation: CASSVDGNYGYTF.